This T cell receptor delta chain came from a study of γδ T cells in repeated Plasmodium falciparum infection. Findings and limits, study-wide: One small rural Malian village, predominantly a single ethnic group, supplied the cohort.

TCRdb made new clone calls on the multiplex PCR reads using CATT. The sample holds more than 70,000 delta-chain clones, roughly 0.9% seen once. The CDR3 is made up of 29 amino acids. J gave up 0 bases and V 4 bases, and 44 bases lay outside the gene matches. Per the germline V gene, CDR1 is TSWWSYY and CDR2 is QGS. Vgamma9/Vdelta2+ and Vdelta2-negative gammadelta T cells were flow-sorted from PBMC for bulk sequencing. This clone was seen a few times. The antigen is undetermined. With a much larger clone just one base away, this may be a read error. The sample holds other DNA sequences that translate to the same CDR3.

Source material: gamma-delta T cells from blood. The source of this sequence is a pool of human donors (malaria-infected and uninfected, not separated). The chain is built from TRDV1 and TRDJ1; 10 nucleotides align to TRDD3. In DNA, the CDR3 is TGTGCTCTTGGGGTCCTGCCTCTCCCTTACTTTCTTTTCCTACACTTGGTACTGGGGGATCCGACCCACACCGATAAACTCATCTTT. Its translation is CALGVLPLPYFLFLHLVLGDPTHTDKLIF.